One and the same sample provided the 10 T cell receptor beta chains below, sequenced in a study of beta chain features in type 1 diabetes. Points from the study as a whole: All four CD4+ subsets of Type 1 diabetes patients contained TCRB CDR3s that were moderately but significantly shorter.

No antigens are known for them. Investigators reverse transcribed all isolated RNA, so they sequenced expressed TCRB transcripts. Some clones are missing from TCRdb's copy, which holds only in-frame ones; the method was immunoSEQ multiplex PCR. The data contain more than 100,000 clones, approximately 30% of them singletons. Sequencing input: central memory CD4+ T cells from blood. The receptor source for this set is a woman younger than 35 with type 1 diabetes.

This clone was observed a few times. The CDR3 region is CASRKLTGNQPQHF. As DNA, the CDR3 is TGTGCCAGCCGAAAACTGACAGGGAATCAGCCCCAGCATTTT. The chain has TRBV6-6 and TRBJ1-5; TRBD1 matches at 7 bases. The CDR3 covers 14 residues. Germline CDR1 and CDR2: MNHNY and SVGAGI (reference sequence). Germline trimming cut 8 bases from V and 4 bases from J; bases unmatched to any gene: 8.

J is TRBJ1-2 and V is TRBV7-9; a weak D match, TRBD1 (6 bases). Per germline, CDR1 SEHNR and CDR2 FQNEAQ (reference sequence). CDR3 length: 13 residues. Trimming pared 5 bases from V and 4 bases from J, leaving 11 bases between. As DNA, the CDR3 is TGTGCCAGCAGCCTGACAGGAGGCTATGGCTACACCTTC. Its protein product is CASSLTGGYGYTF. The full variable domain, with the rest looked up from reference TRBV7-9 and TRBJ1-2, is DTGVSQNPRHKITKRGQNVTFRCDPISEHNRLYWYRQTLGQGPEFLTYFQNEAQLEKSRLLSDRFSAERPKGSFSTLEIQRTEQGDSAMYLCASSLTGGYGYTFGSGTRLTVV.

Only a few counts were recorded for this clone. The chain recombines TRBV25-1 with TRBJ2-5; weak D call: TRBD2 (5 bases). Trimming took off 6 bases at V and 0 bases at J, with 14 bases between the two ends. The CDR3 runs to 15 residues. Germline V CDR1 and CDR2: MGHDK, SYGVNS. The CDR3, as DNA: TGTGCCAGCAGCCACACCTTGGGAGACCAAGAGACCCAGTACTTC. Amino acids: CASSHTLGDQETQYF.

V usage is TRBV28 and J usage is TRBJ2-1, with no clear D. Trimming took off 3 bases at V and 7 bases at J, with 7 bases between the two ends. The CDR3 is made up of 12 amino acids. CDR1 MDHEN and CDR2 SYDVKM come from the germline V gene. DNA of the CDR3: TGTGCCAGCAGTTTGCTAAGAAATGAGCAGTTCTTC. It specifies CASSLLRNEQFF.

Note on this clone: Different DNA sequences within this sample yield the same CDR3. The chain carries TRBV30 and TRBJ2-3; TRBD1 matches at 9 bases. Trimming removed 2 bases from V and 2 bases from J; junction bases left unmatched: 5. Looked up from germline, CDR1 is GTSNPN and CDR2 is SVGIG (reference sequence). CDR3 length: 15 residues. The CDR3 bases are TGTGCCTGGAGTCCTGGGGACAGGGACACAGATACGCAGTATTTT. Residues: CAWSPGDRDTDTQYF. Full variable domain (remainder filled in from reference TRBV30 and TRBJ2-3): SQTIHQWPATLVQPVGSPLSLECTVEGTSNPNLYWYRQAAGRGLQLLFYSVGIGQISSEVPQNLSASRPQDRQFILSSKKLLLSDSGFYLCAWSPGDRDTDTQYFGPGTRLTVL.

This clone has just a few counts. The J gene is TRBJ1-4, the V gene TRBV11-2; 7 bases align to TRBD1. The germline gives CDR1 SGHAT, CDR2 FQNNGV. Trimming removed 2 bases from V and 4 bases from J; junction bases left unmatched: 4. This CDR3 has 15 amino acids. The CDR3 DNA reads as TGTGCCAGCAGCTTAACGGGACAGTATAATGAAAAACTGTTTTTT. Translating it yields CASSLTGQYNEKLFF.

This clone was picked up a small number of times. The chain combines TRBV9 with TRBJ2-5; D unresolved. CDR1 SGDLS and CDR2 YYNGEE come from the germline V gene. This CDR3 spans 13 amino acids. Trimming pared 4 bases from V and 4 bases from J, leaving 11 bases between. CDR3 protein: CASSTQSVETQYF. In DNA form, the CDR3 reads TGTGCCAGCAGCACCCAGTCTGTAGAGACCCAGTACTTC.

The chain carries TRBV28 and TRBJ1-4; D unclear. Between the trimmed V and J ends, which lost 5 bases and 4 bases, there was a span of 14 bases. The CDR3 has 15 residues. Germline V gene data show CDR1 as MDHEN and CDR2 as SYDVKM. CDR3 DNA: TGTGCCAGCAGTCCCCACGGGGTGGGTAATGAAAAACTGTTTTTT. It specifies CASSPHGVGNEKLFF. Complete variable domain (other parts from reference TRBV28 and TRBJ1-4): DVKVTQSSRYLVKRTGEKVFLECVQDMDHENMFWYRQDPGLGLRLIYFSYDVKMKEKGDIPEGYSVSREKKERFSLILESASTNQTSMYLCASSPHGVGNEKLFFGSGTQLSVL.

The genes are TRBV5-1 and TRBJ1-1, with unresolved D. CDR1 is SGHRS and CDR2 is YFSETQ in the germline V gene. Trimming took 4 bases from V and 0 from J, leaving 13 bases between them. CDR3 length: 15 residues. The CDR3 spells CASSLGTIMNTEAFF. The CDR3 bases are TGCGCCAGCAGCCTAGGCACTATTATGAACACTGAAGCTTTCTTT.

A few counts support this clone. V and J are TRBV30 and TRBJ1-2, with 8 bases fitting TRBD1. The CDR3 is 15 residues long. Trimming removed 0 bases from V and 5 bases from J; junction bases left unmatched: 8. CDR1 and CDR2 from the germline V gene are GTSNPN and SVGIG (reference sequence). In DNA form, the CDR3 reads TGTGCCTGGAGTGTCAAGACAGGGGCATGGTATGGCTACACCTTC. This encodes CAWSVKTGAWYGYTF. Together with reference TRBV30 and TRBJ1-2, the CDR3 gives the full variable domain: SQTIHQWPATLVQPVGSPLSLECTVEGTSNPNLYWYRQAAGRGLQLLFYSVGIGQISSEVPQNLSASRPQDRQFILSSKKLLLSDSGFYLCAWSVKTGAWYGYTFGSGTRLTVV.